This T cell receptor beta chain was obtained from a study of CD8 T cells in Susac syndrome. About the research overall: Sequenced Susac syndrome patients included roughly 6 with active disease and under ten who were in remission. General study findings and limits: An acknowledgment was made by the study that its TCR sequencing and HLA analysis involved relatively few individuals.

V lost 3 bases to trimming and J lost 3 bases, with 12 bases between them. The CDR3 is made up of 14 amino acids. The V gene's germline CDR1 is SEHNR and CDR2 FQNEAQ (reference sequence). Random hexamers were used to reverse transcribe an amount of roughly 0.45 to 1 ug RNA. TCRdb reanalysed the immunoSEQ multiplex PCR reads using MiXCR and keeps one entry per CDR3 protein. The profile covers about 140,000 distinct CDR3 sequences, with 85% to 95% appearing a single time and 0.18% taken by the ten largest. In blood CD8+ and CD4+ T cells, TCR beta underwent sequencing. As to this clonotype: Its antigen is undetermined.

The TCR sequence derives from a human donor with Susac syndrome. The sequencing sample was made of CD8+ T cells from PBMCs. V usage is TRBV7-9 and J usage is TRBJ2-7; D not certain. CDR3 amino acids: CASSFSGDLYEQYF. DNA of the CDR3: TGTGCCAGCAGCTTCTCGGGCGACCTCTACGAGCAGTACTTC. Full variable domain (rest looked up from reference TRBV7-9 and TRBJ2-7): DTGVSQNPRHKITKRGQNVTFRCDPISEHNRLYWYRQTLGQGPEFLTYFQNEAQLEKSRLLSDRFSAERPKGSFSTLEIQRTEQGDSAMYLCASSFSGDLYEQYFGPGTRLTVT.